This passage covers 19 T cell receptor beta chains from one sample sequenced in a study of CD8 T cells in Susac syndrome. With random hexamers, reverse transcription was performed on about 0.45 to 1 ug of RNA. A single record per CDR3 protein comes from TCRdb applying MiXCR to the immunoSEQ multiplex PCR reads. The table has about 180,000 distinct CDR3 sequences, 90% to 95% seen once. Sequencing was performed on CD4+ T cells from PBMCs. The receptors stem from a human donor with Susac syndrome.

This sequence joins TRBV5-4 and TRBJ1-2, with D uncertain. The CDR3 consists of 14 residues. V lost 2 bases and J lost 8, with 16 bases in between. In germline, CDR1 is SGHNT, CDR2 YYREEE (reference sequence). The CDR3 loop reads CASSLKTHLDGYTF. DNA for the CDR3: TGTGCCAGCAGCTTAAAAACCCACTTGGACGGCTACACCTTC. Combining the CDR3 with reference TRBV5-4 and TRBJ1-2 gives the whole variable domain ETGVTQSPTHLIKTRGQQVTLRCSSQSGHNTVSWYQQALGQGPQFIFQYYREEENGRGNFPPRFSGLQFPNYSSELNVNALELDDSALYLCASSLKTHLDGYTFGSGTRLTVV.

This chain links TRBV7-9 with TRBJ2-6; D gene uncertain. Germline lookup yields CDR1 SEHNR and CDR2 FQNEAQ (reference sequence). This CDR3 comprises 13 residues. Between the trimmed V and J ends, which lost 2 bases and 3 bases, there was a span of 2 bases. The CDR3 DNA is TGTGCCAGCAGCTTATTTGGGGCCAACGTCCTGACTTTC. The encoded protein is CASSLFGANVLTF. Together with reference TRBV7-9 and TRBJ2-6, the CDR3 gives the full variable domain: DTGVSQNPRHKITKRGQNVTFRCDPISEHNRLYWYRQTLGQGPEFLTYFQNEAQLEKSRLLSDRFSAERPKGSFSTLEIQRTEQGDSAMYLCASSLFGANVLTFGAGSRLTVL.

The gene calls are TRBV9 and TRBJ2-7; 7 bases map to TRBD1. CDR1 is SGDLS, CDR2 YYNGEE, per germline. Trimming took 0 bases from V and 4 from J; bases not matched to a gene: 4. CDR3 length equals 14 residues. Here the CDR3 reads CASSVGGGRYEQYF. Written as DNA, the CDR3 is TGTGCCAGCAGCGTAGGAGGGGGCAGGTACGAGCAGTACTTC.

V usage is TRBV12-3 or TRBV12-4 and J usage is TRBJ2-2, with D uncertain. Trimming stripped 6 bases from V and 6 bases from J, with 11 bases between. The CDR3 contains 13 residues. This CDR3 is CASRKINAGELFF. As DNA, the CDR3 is TGTGCCAGCAGGAAAATAAACGCCGGGGAGCTGTTTTTT.

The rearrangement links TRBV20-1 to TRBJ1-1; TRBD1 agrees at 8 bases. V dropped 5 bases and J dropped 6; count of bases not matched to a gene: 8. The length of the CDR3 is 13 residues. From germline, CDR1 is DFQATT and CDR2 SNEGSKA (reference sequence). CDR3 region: CSAQGAPEPEAFF. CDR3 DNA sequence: TGCAGTGCTCAGGGGGCGCCGGAGCCTGAAGCTTTCTTT.

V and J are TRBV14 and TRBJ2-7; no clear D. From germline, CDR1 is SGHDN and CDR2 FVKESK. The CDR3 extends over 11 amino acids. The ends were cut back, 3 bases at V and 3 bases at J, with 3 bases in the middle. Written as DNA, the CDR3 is TGTGCCAGCAGCCATGTCTACGAGCAGTACTTC. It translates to CASSHVYEQYF.

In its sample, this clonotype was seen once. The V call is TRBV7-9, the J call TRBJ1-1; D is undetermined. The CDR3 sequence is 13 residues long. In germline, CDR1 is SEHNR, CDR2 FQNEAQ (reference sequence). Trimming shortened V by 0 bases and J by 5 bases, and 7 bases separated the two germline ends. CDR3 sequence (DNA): TGTGCCAGCAGCTTAGCTGAAGGGACTGAAGCTTTCTTT. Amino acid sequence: CASSLAEGTEAFF.

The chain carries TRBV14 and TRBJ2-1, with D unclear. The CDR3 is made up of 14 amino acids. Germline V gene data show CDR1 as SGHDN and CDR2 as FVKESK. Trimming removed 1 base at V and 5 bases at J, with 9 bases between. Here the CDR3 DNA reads TGTGCCAGCAGCCAAGCCGGGTTGAACAATGAGCAGTTCTTC. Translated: CASSQAGLNNEQFF.

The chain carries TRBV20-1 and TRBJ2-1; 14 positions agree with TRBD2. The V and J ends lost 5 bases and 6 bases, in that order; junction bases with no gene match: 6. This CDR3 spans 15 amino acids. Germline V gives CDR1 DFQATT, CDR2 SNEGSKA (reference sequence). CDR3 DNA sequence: TGCAGTGCTTCTCAGACTAGCGGGGGGGCCAATGAGCAGTTCTTC. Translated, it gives CSASQTSGGANEQFF.

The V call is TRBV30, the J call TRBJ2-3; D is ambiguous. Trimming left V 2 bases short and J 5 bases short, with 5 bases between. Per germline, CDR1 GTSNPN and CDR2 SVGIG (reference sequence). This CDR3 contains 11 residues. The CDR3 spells CAWSQEDTQYF. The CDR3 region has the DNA TGTGCCTGGAGTCAGGAAGATACGCAGTATTTT.

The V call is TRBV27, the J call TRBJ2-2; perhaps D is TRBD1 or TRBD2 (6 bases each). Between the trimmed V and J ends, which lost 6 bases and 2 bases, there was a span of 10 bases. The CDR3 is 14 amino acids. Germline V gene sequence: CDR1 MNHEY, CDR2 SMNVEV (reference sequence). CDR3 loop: CASRRGVNTGELFF. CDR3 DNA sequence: TGTGCCAGCAGAAGGGGGGTAAACACCGGGGAGCTGTTTTTT.

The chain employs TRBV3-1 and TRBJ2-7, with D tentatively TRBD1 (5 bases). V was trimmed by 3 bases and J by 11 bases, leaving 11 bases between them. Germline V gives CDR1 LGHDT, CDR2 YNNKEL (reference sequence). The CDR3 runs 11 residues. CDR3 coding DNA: TGTGCCAGCAGCCATTTGGACACTGAGTACTTC. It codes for CASSHLDTEYF.

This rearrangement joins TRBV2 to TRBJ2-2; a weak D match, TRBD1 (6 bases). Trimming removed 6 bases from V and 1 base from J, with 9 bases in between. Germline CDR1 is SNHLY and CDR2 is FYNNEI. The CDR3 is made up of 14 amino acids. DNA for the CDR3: TGTGCCAGCAGAGAGACAGGGAACACCGGGGAGCTGTTTTTT. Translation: CASRETGNTGELFF. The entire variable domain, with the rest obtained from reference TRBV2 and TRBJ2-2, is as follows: EPEVTQTPSHQVTQMGQEVILRCVPISNHLYFYWYRQILGQKVEFLVSFYNNEISEKSEIFDDQFSVERPDGSNFTLKIRSTKLEDSAMYFCASRETGNTGELFFGEGSRLTVL.

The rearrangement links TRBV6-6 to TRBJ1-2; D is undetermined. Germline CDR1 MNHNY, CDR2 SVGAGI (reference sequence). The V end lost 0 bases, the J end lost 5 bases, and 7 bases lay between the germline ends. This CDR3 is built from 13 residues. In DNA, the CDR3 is TGTGCCAGCAGTTACTCTGAGGGTTATGGCTACACCTTC. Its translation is CASSYSEGYGYTF.

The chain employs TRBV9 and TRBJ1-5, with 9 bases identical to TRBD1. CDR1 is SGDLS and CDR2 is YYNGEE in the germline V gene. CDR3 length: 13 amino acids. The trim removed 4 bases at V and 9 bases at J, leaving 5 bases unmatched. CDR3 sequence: CASSRDRERPQHF. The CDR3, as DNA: TGTGCCAGCAGCCGGGACAGGGAAAGGCCCCAGCATTTT. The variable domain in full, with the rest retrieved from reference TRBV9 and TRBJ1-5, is DSGVTQTPKHLITATGQRVTLRCSPRSGDLSVYWYQQSLDQGLQFLIQYYNGEERAKGNILERFSAQQFPDLHSELNLSSLELGDSALYFCASSRDRERPQHFGDGTRLSIL.

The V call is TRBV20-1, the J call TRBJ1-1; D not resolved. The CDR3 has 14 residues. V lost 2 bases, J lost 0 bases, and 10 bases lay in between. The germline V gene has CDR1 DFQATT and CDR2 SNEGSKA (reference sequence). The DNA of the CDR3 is TGCAGTGCTAGAAGGTCCGGCCTGAACACTGAAGCTTTCTTT. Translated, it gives CSARRSGLNTEAFF.

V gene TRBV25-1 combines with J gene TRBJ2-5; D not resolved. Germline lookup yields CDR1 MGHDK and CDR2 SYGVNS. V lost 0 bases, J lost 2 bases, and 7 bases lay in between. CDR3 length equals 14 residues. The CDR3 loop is CASSEYPPQETQYF. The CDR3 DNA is TGTGCCAGCAGTGAATATCCCCCTCAAGAGACCCAGTACTTC. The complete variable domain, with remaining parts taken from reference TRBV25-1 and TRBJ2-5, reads EADIYQTPRYLVIGTGKKITLECSQTMGHDKMYWYQQDPGMELHLIHYSYGVNSTEKGDLSSESTVSRIRTEHFPLTLESARPSHTSQYLCASSEYPPQETQYFGPGTRLLVL.

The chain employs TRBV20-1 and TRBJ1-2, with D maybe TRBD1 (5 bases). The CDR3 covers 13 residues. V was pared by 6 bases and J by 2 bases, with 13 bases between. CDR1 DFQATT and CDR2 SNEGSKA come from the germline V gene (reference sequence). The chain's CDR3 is CSAYRGVNYGYTF. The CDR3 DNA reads TGCAGTGCCTACAGAGGGGTAAACTATGGCTACACCTTC.

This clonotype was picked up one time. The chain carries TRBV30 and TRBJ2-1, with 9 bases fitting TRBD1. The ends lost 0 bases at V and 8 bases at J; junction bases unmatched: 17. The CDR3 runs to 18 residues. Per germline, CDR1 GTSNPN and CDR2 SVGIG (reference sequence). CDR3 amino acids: CAWSVLFVGTGGRYEQFF. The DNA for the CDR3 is TGTGCCTGGAGTGTACTGTTCGTCGGCACAGGGGGCCGTTATGAGCAGTTCTTC.